Presented here are 5 T cell receptor beta chains from one specimen sequenced in a study of cytomegalovirus exposure and HLA in healthy donors. 60 Vbeta and 13 Jbeta primers were used in PCR. Sequenced by immunoSEQ multiplex PCR; TCRdb stores in-frame clones only, minus some. The sample lists 200,000 to 250,000 clones, approximately 83% occurring once. Sequencing input: PBMCs. These receptors were taken from a girl between 10 and 17 years old in good health and CMV-seronegative.

The chain combines TRBV7-9 with TRBJ1-1; perhaps TRBD1 as D (5 bases). Germline-derived CDR1 and CDR2 are SEHNR and FQNEAQ (reference sequence). The CDR3 covers 16 residues. The ends were cut back, 6 bases at V and 1 base at J, with 18 bases in the middle. CDR3 protein: CASRIPQQERNTEAFF. The CDR3 DNA sequence: TGTGCCAGCAGGATTCCGCAACAGGAGAGGAACACTGAAGCTTTCTTT.

The rearrangement joins TRBV19 to TRBJ2-7; TRBD2 agrees at 14 bases. Germline CDR1 is LNHDA and CDR2 is SQIVND (reference sequence). The CDR3 has 15 amino acids. Trimming cost V 6 bases and J 6 bases; bases outside gene matches: 7. The CDR3 sequence is CASSQGLAGVGEQYF. In DNA form, the CDR3 reads TGTGCCAGTAGCCAGGGACTAGCGGGAGTCGGCGAGCAGTACTTC.

The rearrangement joins TRBV7-8 to TRBJ2-7; D possibly corresponds to TRBD2 (7 bases). Deletions cut 6 bases from V and 3 bases from J, with 12 bases between. This CDR3 contains 13 residues. Germline V CDR1 and CDR2: SGHVS, FQNEAQ. The CDR3 is CASRRGGYYEQYF. As DNA, the CDR3 is TGTGCCAGCAGGAGGGGGGGGTACTACGAGCAGTACTTC.

This chain uses TRBV27 with TRBJ2-1; D uncertain. In germline, CDR1 is MNHEY, CDR2 SMNVEV (reference sequence). V lost 1 base and J 10 bases, leaving 5 bases between the germline ends. CDR3 length: 11 amino acids. The CDR3 bases are TGTGCCAGCAGTTTATACGGGGAGCAGTTCTTC. Translating gives CASSLYGEQFF.

Only a few counts were recorded for this clone. The chain recombines TRBV10-3 with TRBJ2-5, with D possibly matching TRBD1 (5 bases). The CDR3 runs to 13 residues. Germline CDR1 and CDR2: ENHRY and SYGVKD. V was pared by 5 bases and J by 5 bases, with 12 bases between. CDR3 DNA: TGTGCCATCAGTCGGAATAAGGGGGAGACCCAGTACTTC. It is translated as CAISRNKGETQYF.